The 28 T cell receptor beta chains below come from one sample, sequenced in a study of cytomegalovirus exposure and HLA in healthy donors (dated 2017 in TCRdb). The library was made by the immunoSEQ multiplex PCR assay. The multiplex PCR relied on a mix of 60 forward primers for TCR Vbeta segments and 13 reverse primers for TCR Jbeta segments. The source is immuneACCESS, and TCRdb retained only in-frame sequences with V and J called. Part of the clones is not carried over; for the studies checked, unresolved V genes explain less than half of this, and the remainder is unexplained. The sample has 120,000 or so clones on record, about three quarters of them singletons. Clones ranked in the top ten supply less than 5% of the sample. Source material: PBMCs. Every receptor here comes from a man aged 25-45 years in good health and CMV-seronegative.

The chain has TRBV5-4 and TRBJ2-2; D uncertain. Germline loops: CDR1 SGHNT, CDR2 YYREEE (reference sequence). V lost 4 bases and J lost 8, with 12 bases in between. The CDR3 sequence is 13 residues long. The CDR3 bases are TGTGCCAGCAGCCCGGGTCTACAAGGGGAGCTGTTTTTT. This codes for CASSPGLQGELFF.

The CDR3 reads CASSRTGATGELFF. CDR3 in DNA: TGTGCCAGCAGCCGGACAGGGGCCACCGGGGAGCTGTTTTTT. The genes are TRBV11-3 and TRBJ2-2; 9 bases agree with TRBD1. The CDR3 sequence is 14 residues long. J gave up 4 bases and V 5 bases, and 2 bases lay outside the gene matches. Germline V CDR1 and CDR2: SGHNT, YENEEA.

The chain uses TRBV5-1 and TRBJ2-6; perhaps TRBD1 as D (6 bases). V was shortened by 2 bases and J by 2 bases, with 11 bases between the two germline ends. This CDR3 region has 16 residues. Germline values: CDR1 SGHRS, CDR2 YFSETQ. The CDR3 reads CASSFNRETGANVLTF. The CDR3 DNA follows: TGCGCCAGCAGCTTCAACAGGGAGACTGGGGCCAACGTCCTGACTTTC.

The V and J genes are TRBV5-4 and TRBJ1-4; D possibly corresponds to TRBD1 (5 bases). The CDR3 is made up of 15 amino acids. V lost 0 bases to trimming and J lost 12 bases, with 18 bases between them. Germline V gene sequence: CDR1 SGHNT, CDR2 YYREEE (reference sequence). DNA for the CDR3: TGTGCCAGCAGCTTGGGAGCCGGGAACGGGGGGGAACTGTTTTTT. Translated, it gives CASSLGAGNGGELFF.

This clone was detected only once. The chain employs TRBV19 and TRBJ1-2; D is possibly TRBD1 (6 bases). V lost 1 base and J lost 8, with 14 bases in between. CDR3 length equals 14 residues. Germline-derived CDR1 and CDR2 are LNHDA and SQIVND (reference sequence). CDR3 nucleotides: TGTGCCAGTAGTATAGGGGGCACAGGGCGCGGCTACACCTTC. Its translation: CASSIGGTGRGYTF.

This clone was observed a few times. The V gene is TRBV6-1, the J gene TRBJ1-2; 9 positions match TRBD1. This CDR3 region has 13 residues. The trim removed 5 bases at V and 8 bases at J, leaving 6 bases unmatched. In germline, CDR1 is MNHNS, CDR2 SASEGT. The CDR3 sequence is CASSIQGARGYTF. DNA of the CDR3: TGTGCCAGCAGTATACAGGGGGCAAGAGGCTACACCTTC.

This clone was found a few times. CDR3 in DNA: TGCGCCAGCGTGGGACAGTTAAACTATGGCTACACCTTC. Translated, it gives CASVGQLNYGYTF. The chain uses TRBV10-2 and TRBJ1-2; 7 nucleotides line up with TRBD1. Per the germline V gene, CDR1 is WSHSY and CDR2 is SAAADI. V trimming: 8 bases; J trimming: 2 bases; junction bases outside the gene matches: 5. This CDR3 region has 13 residues.

This chain links TRBV7-2 with TRBJ2-3; TRBD2 agrees at 9 bases. This CDR3 is built from 17 residues. Germline V CDR1 and CDR2: SGHTA, FQGNSA. Trimming took 5 bases from V and 5 from J; bases not matched to a gene: 14. CDR3 amino acids: CASSKVVAGVRGDTQYF. The CDR3 DNA is TGTGCCAGCAGCAAGGTGGTAGCGGGGGTACGTGGAGATACGCAGTATTTT.

The J gene is TRBJ2-1, the V gene TRBV7-9; no definite D call. The CDR3 is made up of 11 amino acids. With 5 bases removed from V and 9 bases from J, the gap between germline ends came to 8 bases. Germline CDR1 is SEHNR and CDR2 is FQNEAQ (reference sequence). CDR3 sequence (DNA): TGTGCCAGCAGCGCGGTAGGTGAGCAGTTCTTC. Amino acid sequence: CASSAVGEQFF.

This clone was seen only once. This chain joins TRBV6-5 and TRBJ2-3, with D hard to call. V was pared by 0 bases and J by 2 bases, with 12 bases between. The V gene's germline CDR1 is MNHEY and CDR2 SVGAGI. This CDR3 is 16 amino acids long. The CDR3 DNA sequence: TGTGCCAGCAGTTACTCGGCATCTGCGGACACAGATACGCAGTATTTT. Translation gives CASSYSASADTDTQYF.

In this sample, this clone turned up a few times. The DNA of the CDR3 is TGTGCCAGCAGCCAATCTAGCGGGGGGGCCTACAATGAGCAGTTCTTC. It specifies CASSQSSGGAYNEQFF. This chain connects TRBV4-2 to TRBJ2-1; 12 bases are a match to TRBD2. There are 16 residues in the CDR3. The junction had 1 base not matched to a gene; V was cut back by 2 bases and J by 2 bases. CDR1 and CDR2 from the germline V gene are LGHNA and YNFKEQ.

This chain joins TRBV27 and TRBJ2-7, with unresolved D. This CDR3 is built from 10 residues. Trimming shortened V by 5 bases and J by 4 bases, and 3 bases separated the two germline ends. Germline assignment: CDR1 MNHEY and CDR2 SMNVEV (reference sequence). DNA for the CDR3: TGTGCCAGCAGTACATACGAGCAGTACTTC. Translation: CASSTYEQYF.

In nucleotides, the CDR3 is TGTGCCAGCTGGACAGGGAACTATGGCTACACCTTC. This gives the protein CASWTGNYGYTF. The V and J genes are TRBV19 and TRBJ1-2, with TRBD1 identical over 8 bases. Germline CDR1 LNHDA, CDR2 SQIVND (reference sequence). With 9 bases clipped from V and 2 bases from J, the junction kept 2 bases outside the gene matches. The CDR3 covers 12 residues.

The J gene is TRBJ1-3, the V gene TRBV7-2; D remains ambiguous. The CDR3 totals 13 residues. CDR1 is SGHTA and CDR2 is FQGNSA in the germline V gene. Trimming pared 4 bases from V and 14 bases from J, leaving 18 bases between. The CDR3 nucleotides are TGTGCCAGCAGCTCCTCCATTACAACGTCCCTATATTTT. This gives the protein CASSSSITTSLYF.

The chain uses TRBV28 and TRBJ2-2; maybe TRBD2 (6 bases). The V gene lost 4 bases and the J gene lost 3 bases, with 18 bases spanning the gap. This CDR3 has 17 amino acids. In germline, CDR1 is MDHEN, CDR2 SYDVKM. The CDR3 nucleotides are TGTGCCAGCAGTTCATTACCCGGGACGGGGGACACCGGGGAGCTGTTTTTT. Residues: CASSSLPGTGDTGELFF.

The chain is built from TRBV4-3 and TRBJ2-1; tentative D call: TRBD2 (7 bases). Trimming pared 1 base from V and 4 bases from J, leaving 20 bases between. The CDR3 totals 18 residues. Germline V gives CDR1 LGHNA, CDR2 YSLEER. CDR3 DNA sequence: TGCGCCAGCAGCCAAGTCGAAGTTGGGGGGGGCCGGTACAATGAGCAGTTCTTC. It codes for CASSQVEVGGGRYNEQFF.

The chain recombines TRBV6-1 with TRBJ2-7; 9 bases map to TRBD2. The CDR3 is made up of 14 amino acids. CDR1 is MNHNS and CDR2 is SASEGT in the germline V gene. Trimming took 6 bases from V and 0 from J; bases not matched to a gene: 3. The DNA of the CDR3 is TGTGCCAGCAGCCGAGCGGGGGGCTCCTACGAGCAGTACTTC. Encoded protein: CASSRAGGSYEQYF.

The sample holds one count of this clone. The V call is TRBV4-2, the J call TRBJ1-1; D may be TRBD1 (6 bases). V lost 3 bases to trimming and J lost 7 bases, with 15 bases between them. There are 14 residues in the CDR3. Germline CDR1 LGHNA, CDR2 YNFKEQ. The CDR3 sequence: CASSHPTGKGEAFF. Written as DNA, the CDR3 is TGTGCCAGCAGCCACCCGACAGGCAAGGGTGAAGCTTTCTTT.

This sequence joins TRBV5-1 and TRBJ2-1; TRBD1 agrees at 8 bases. This CDR3 comprises 14 residues. CDR1 SGHRS and CDR2 YFSETQ come from the germline V gene. The ends lost 4 bases at V and 14 bases at J; junction bases unmatched: 14. The CDR3 bases are TGCGCCAGCAGCATGGGTACAGGGGGGAGCTCCGAGTTCTTC. It encodes CASSMGTGGSSEFF.

The rearrangement links TRBV30 to TRBJ2-3, with D perhaps matching TRBD1 (5 bases). The CDR3 sequence is 14 residues long. The V end was cut by 3 bases, the J end by 3 bases, with 13 bases between. Looked up from germline, CDR1 is GTSNPN and CDR2 is SVGIG (reference sequence). The DNA for the CDR3 is TGTGCCTGGAGCCAGGGTCGGTATACAGATACGCAGTATTTT. Protein product: CAWSQGRYTDTQYF.

The rearrangement uses TRBV6-1 and TRBJ1-6, with D possibly being TRBD1 (5 bases). The V and J ends lost 2 bases and 7 bases respectively, with 15 bases between them. The germline V gene has CDR1 MNHNS and CDR2 SASEGT. This CDR3 region has 16 residues. CDR3 in amino acids: CASSELVDHRNSPLHF. The DNA of the CDR3 is TGTGCCAGCAGTGAACTAGTGGATCACAGGAATTCACCCCTCCACTTT.

The chain employs TRBV4-1 and TRBJ1-1, with a weak D call TRBD1 (5 bases). This CDR3 region has 15 residues. Germline CDR1 reads MGHRA; CDR2 reads YSYEKL. V shed 4 bases and J shed 1 base, with 13 bases lying between them. CDR3 amino acids: CASSRAPGGNTEAFF. The CDR3 nucleotides read TGCGCCAGCAGCCGGGCGCCGGGGGGGAACACTGAAGCTTTCTTT.

This chain joins TRBV7-2 and TRBJ1-1, with TRBD1 as a possible D gene (6 bases). CDR1 is SGHTA, CDR2 FQGNSA, per germline. This CDR3 has 15 amino acids. V was shortened by 3 bases and J by 4 bases, with 15 bases between the two germline ends. CDR3 bases: TGTGCCAGCAGCTTTGAACCAGGGGCTCCCACTGAAGCTTTCTTT. This sequence encodes CASSFEPGAPTEAFF.

The V and J genes are TRBV11-2 and TRBJ2-5; 8 nucleotides line up with TRBD1. V was clipped by 4 bases and J by 5 bases; unmatched bases: 6. The germline V gene has CDR1 SGHAT and CDR2 FQNNGV. This CDR3 comprises 14 residues. This CDR3 is CASSSRTGTETQYF. As DNA, the CDR3 is TGTGCCAGCAGCTCACGGACAGGGACCGAGACCCAGTACTTC.

The chain has TRBV27 and TRBJ2-7; D is perhaps TRBD1 (6 bases). CDR1 is MNHEY and CDR2 is SMNVEV in the germline V gene (reference sequence). The V and J ends lost 3 bases and 0 bases respectively, with 12 bases between them. The CDR3 length is 15 residues. CDR3 protein: CASSFGQGSSYEQYF. For the CDR3, the DNA is TGTGCCAGCAGTTTCGGGCAGGGGAGCTCCTACGAGCAGTACTTC.

This chain links TRBV7-3 with TRBJ2-3; 10 bases line up with TRBD2. Germline V gene lookup returns CDR1 SGHTA and CDR2 FQGTGA. CDR3 size: 17 residues. Unmatched junction bases numbered 8, after V lost 5 bases and J lost 0 bases. The CDR3 coding sequence is TGTGCCAGCAGCCAATACCCGACTAGCGGGAGCACAGATACGCAGTATTTT. Translating gives CASSQYPTSGSTDTQYF.

The J gene is TRBJ1-1, the V gene TRBV6-6; perhaps TRBD1 as D (5 bases). The V gene lost 2 bases and the J gene lost 4 bases, with 8 bases spanning the gap. Germline V gives CDR1 MNHNY, CDR2 SVGAGI (reference sequence). The CDR3 runs 13 residues. The CDR3 spells CASSYRGSTEAFF. In DNA, the CDR3 is TGTGCCAGCAGTTACAGGGGAAGCACTGAAGCTTTCTTT.

This chain connects TRBV18 to TRBJ1-2; TRBD1 agrees at 7 bases. J gave up 7 bases and V 1 base, and 3 bases lay outside the gene matches. The CDR3 totals 13 residues. The germline V gene encodes CDR1 KGHSH and CDR2 LQKENI. This chain's CDR3 is CASSPRTGVGYTF. The CDR3, as DNA: TGTGCCAGCTCACCACGAACAGGGGTTGGCTACACCTTC.